The 13 T cell receptor beta chains given below trace back to one sample, sequenced in a study of memory CD4+ T cells and cytomegalovirus serostatus. Using immunoSEQ multiplex PCR, the repertoire was profiled, and TCRdb retains in-frame clones only, with some absent. The sample consists of 50,000 to 55,000 clones, around 78% of them appearing once. The sort gate was single viable CD3+CD4+CD8-CD45RO+ cells for memory CD4+ T cells. Sequencing input: memory CD4+ T cells from blood. The receptor source for this set is an adult in good health and CMV-seronegative.

This chain joins TRBV7-2 and TRBJ1-4, with D possibly TRBD1 on 5 matching bases. Germline lookup yields CDR1 SGHTA and CDR2 FQGNSA. V was pared by 1 base and J by 6 bases, with 12 bases between. The CDR3 is 15 residues long. This CDR3 is CASSLGGGRHEKLFF. Written as DNA, the CDR3 is TGTGCCAGCAGCTTAGGGGGGGGGAGGCATGAAAAACTGTTTTTT.

The chain joins TRBV4-3 to TRBJ1-2; D not resolved. The V and J ends lost 5 bases and 0 bases respectively, with 13 bases between them. The CDR3 has 15 amino acids. Looked up from germline, CDR1 is LGHNA and CDR2 is YSLEER. The CDR3 DNA follows: TGCGCCAGCAGCGAGATTACACTACCTAACTATGGCTACACCTTC. It yields the protein CASSEITLPNYGYTF.

This chain uses TRBV9 with TRBJ1-2; unclear D gene. Per the germline V gene, CDR1 is SGDLS and CDR2 is YYNGEE. The CDR3 is made up of 11 amino acids. V gave up 3 bases and J gave up 10 bases, with 10 bases separating them. The CDR3 nucleotides read TGTGCCAGCAGCGCCCTAACCTCCTACACCTTC. It codes for CASSALTSYTF.

This chain joins TRBV5-1 and TRBJ1-2; 7 nucleotides match TRBD1. Germline CDR1 is SGHRS and CDR2 is YFSETQ. The CDR3 consists of 15 residues. After removal of 0 bases from V and 5 bases from J, the junction contained 7 bases not matched to a gene. The CDR3 DNA is TGCGCCAGCAGCTTGGCAGAGGGCAGGGGGTATGGCTACACCTTC. The encoded protein is CASSLAEGRGYGYTF.

V gene TRBV5-1 combines with J gene TRBJ2-7; weak D call: TRBD2 (6 bases). Deletions cut 0 bases from V and 4 bases from J, with 14 bases between. CDR1 SGHRS and CDR2 YFSETQ come from the germline V gene. CDR3 length: 15 amino acids. This chain's CDR3 is CASSLGSTRQYEQYF. In nucleotides, the CDR3 is TGCGCCAGCAGCTTGGGCTCGACTAGACAATACGAGCAGTACTTC.

The chain combines TRBV19 with TRBJ1-1; D call uncertain. This CDR3 spans 14 amino acids. CDR1 and CDR2 (germline): LNHDA, SQIVND (reference sequence). Trimming removed 7 bases at V and 2 bases at J, with 14 bases between. CDR3 in DNA: TGTGCCAGTAAGATTGGGAGGATCAACACTGAAGCTTTCTTT. Its protein product is CASKIGRINTEAFF.

This clone was seen more than once but under ten times. This chain uses TRBV5-6 with TRBJ1-2, with D possibly being TRBD1 (5 bases). CDR1 is SGHDT and CDR2 is YYEEEE in the germline V gene. The V gene lost 4 bases and the J gene lost 3 bases, with 10 bases spanning the gap. This CDR3 is 13 amino acids long. The CDR3 DNA reads as TGTGCCAGCAGCCCGGACATTTACTATGGCTACACCTTC. Translating it yields CASSPDIYYGYTF.

The CDR3 loop is CASSPKTSSYNEQFF. CDR3 sequence (DNA): TGTGCCAGTAGCCCCAAGACGAGCTCCTACAATGAGCAGTTCTTC. This chain links TRBV7-7 with TRBJ2-1; D gene unclear. V gave up 9 bases and J gave up 0 bases, with 15 bases separating them. The CDR3 contains 15 residues. Germline CDR1 reads SSHAT; CDR2 reads FNYEAQ (reference sequence). Full variable domain (rest looked up from reference TRBV7-7 and TRBJ2-1): GAGVSQSPRYKVTKRGQDVTLRCDPISSHATLYWYQQALGQGPEFLTYFNYEAQPDKSGLPSDRFSAERPEGSISTLTIQRTEQRDSAMYRCASSPKTSSYNEQFFGPGTRLTVL.

This clone was picked up a small number of times. The chain is built from TRBV4-1 and TRBJ1-2; D call uncertain. Germline CDR1 is MGHRA and CDR2 is YSYEKL. The CDR3 has 16 residues. V was trimmed by 3 bases and J by 2 bases, leaving 16 bases between them. CDR3 nucleotides: TGCGCCAGCAGCCACCGGAAGGGTGCTTTCAACTATGGCTACACCTTC. It translates to CASSHRKGAFNYGYTF.

The sample holds one count of this clone. Within the sample, other DNA sequences also encode this same CDR3. V is TRBV18 and J is TRBJ2-5; the D is unclear. V lost 3 bases to trimming and J lost 5 bases, with 7 bases between them. The CDR3 extends over 12 amino acids. CDR1 and CDR2 (germline): KGHSH, LQKENI. DNA of the CDR3: TGTGCCAGCTCACCCGGGCGGGAGACCCAGTACTTC. Translation: CASSPGRETQYF. Combining the CDR3 with reference TRBV18 and TRBJ2-5 gives the whole variable domain NAGVMQNPRHLVRRRGQEARLRCSPMKGHSHVYWYRQLPEEGLKFMVYLQKENIIDESGMPKERFSAEFPKEGPSILRIQQVVRGDSAAYFCASSPGRETQYFGPGTRLLVL.

This clone was seen more than once but under ten times. The junction and the germline gene differ at one end; a read error may be behind it. The chain joins TRBV27 to TRBJ2-1; 9 nucleotides line up with TRBD2. CDR1 MNHEY and CDR2 SMNVEV come from the germline V gene (reference sequence). The CDR3 has 17 amino acids. CDR3 in amino acids: CASSSFSGGFSNNEQFF. In nucleotides, the CDR3 is TGTGCCAGCAGTTCATTCAGCGGGGGGTTCTCCAACAATGAGCAGTTCTTC.

CDR3 sequence (DNA): TGTGCCAGCAGTGCCGTGCGGGGGACCAACATTCAGTACTTC. As protein: CASSAVRGTNIQYF. The rearrangement links TRBV28 to TRBJ2-4; 7 positions match TRBD2. After removal of 5 bases from V and 7 bases from J, the junction contained 8 bases not matched to a gene. The CDR3 loop spans 14 amino acids. The germline V gene encodes CDR1 MDHEN and CDR2 SYDVKM. The variable domain in full, completed from reference TRBV28 and TRBJ2-4, reads DVKVTQSSRYLVKRTGEKVFLECVQDMDHENMFWYRQDPGLGLRLIYFSYDVKMKEKGDIPEGYSVSREKKERFSLILESASTNQTSMYLCASSAVRGTNIQYFGAGTRLSVL.

The count of this clone is one. V usage is TRBV5-6 and J usage is TRBJ2-4, with 8 bases that match TRBD1. With 2 bases clipped from V and 1 base from J, the junction kept 14 bases outside the gene matches. Germline CDR1 and CDR2: SGHDT and YYEEEE. This CDR3 comprises 19 residues. CDR3 sequence reads: CASSFRGQGGTLAKNIQYF. The DNA for the CDR3 is TGTGCCAGCAGCTTCAGAGGACAGGGTGGGACCTTGGCCAAAAACATTCAGTACTTC. Based on the CDR3 plus reference TRBV5-6 and TRBJ2-4, the full variable domain is DAGVTQSPTHLIKTRGQQVTLRCSPKSGHDTVSWYQQALGQGPQFIFQYYEEEERQRGNFPDRFSGHQFPNYSSELNVNALLLGDSALYLCASSFRGQGGTLAKNIQYFGAGTRLSVL.